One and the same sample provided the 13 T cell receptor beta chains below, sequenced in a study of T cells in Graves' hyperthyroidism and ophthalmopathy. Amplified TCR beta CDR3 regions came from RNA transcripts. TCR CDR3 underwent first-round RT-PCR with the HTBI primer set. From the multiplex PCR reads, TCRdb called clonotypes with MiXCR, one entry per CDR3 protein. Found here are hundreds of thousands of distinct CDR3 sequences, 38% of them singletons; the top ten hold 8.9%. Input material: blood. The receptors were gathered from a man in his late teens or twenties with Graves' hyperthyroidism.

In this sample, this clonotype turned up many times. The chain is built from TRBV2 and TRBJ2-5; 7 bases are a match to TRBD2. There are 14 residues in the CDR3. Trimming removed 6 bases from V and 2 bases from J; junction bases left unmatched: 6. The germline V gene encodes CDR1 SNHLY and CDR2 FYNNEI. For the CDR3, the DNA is TGTGCCAGCAGCCAGGCAGCGGGACAAGAGACCCAGTACTTC. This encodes CASSQAAGQETQYF.

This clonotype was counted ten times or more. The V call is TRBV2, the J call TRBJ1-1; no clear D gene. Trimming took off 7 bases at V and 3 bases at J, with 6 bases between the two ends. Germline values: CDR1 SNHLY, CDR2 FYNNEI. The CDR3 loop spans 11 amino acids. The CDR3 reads CASMRDTEAFF. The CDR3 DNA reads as TGTGCCAGCATGCGGGACACTGAAGCTTTCTTT. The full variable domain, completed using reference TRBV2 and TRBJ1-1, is EPEVTQTPSHQVTQMGQEVILRCVPISNHLYFYWYRQILGQKVEFLVSFYNNEISEKSEIFDDQFSVERPDGSNFTLKIRSTKLEDSAMYFCASMRDTEAFFGQGTRLTVV.

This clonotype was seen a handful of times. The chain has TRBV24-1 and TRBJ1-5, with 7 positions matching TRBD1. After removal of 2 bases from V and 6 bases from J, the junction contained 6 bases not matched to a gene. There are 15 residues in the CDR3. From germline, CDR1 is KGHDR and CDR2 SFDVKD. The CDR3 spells CATSDSAKGAQPQHF. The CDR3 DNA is TGTGCCACCAGTGATTCTGCTAAGGGGGCTCAGCCCCAGCATTTT.

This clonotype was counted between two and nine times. The CDR3 nucleotides are TGCGCCAGCAGCCGTTACCAGGGAAATCAGCCCCAGCATTTT. Residues: CASSRYQGNQPQHF. V and J are TRBV4-1 and TRBJ1-5; tentative D call: TRBD1 (5 bases). Germline-derived CDR1 and CDR2 are MGHRA and YSYEKL. This CDR3 comprises 14 residues. V lost 4 bases to trimming and J lost 4 bases, with 11 bases between them.

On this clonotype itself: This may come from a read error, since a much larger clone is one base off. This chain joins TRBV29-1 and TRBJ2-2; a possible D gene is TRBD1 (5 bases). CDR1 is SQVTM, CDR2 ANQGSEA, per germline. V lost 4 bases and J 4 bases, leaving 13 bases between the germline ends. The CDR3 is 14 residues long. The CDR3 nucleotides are TGCAGCGTTGTAGGGCAGGGAACCACCGGGGAGCTGTTTTTT. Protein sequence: CSVVGQGTTGELFF.

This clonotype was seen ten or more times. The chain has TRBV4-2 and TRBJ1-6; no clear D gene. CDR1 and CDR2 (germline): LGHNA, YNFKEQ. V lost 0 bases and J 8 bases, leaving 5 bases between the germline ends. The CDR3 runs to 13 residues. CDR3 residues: CASSQEMDSPLHF. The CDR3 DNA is TGTGCCAGCAGCCAAGAGATGGATTCACCCCTCCACTTT.

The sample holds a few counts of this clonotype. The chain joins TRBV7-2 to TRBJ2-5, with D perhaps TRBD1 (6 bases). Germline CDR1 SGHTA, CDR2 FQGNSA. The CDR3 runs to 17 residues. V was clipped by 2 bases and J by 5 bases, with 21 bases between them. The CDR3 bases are TGTGCCAGCAGCTTATTCGGACAGACATTAGGTTTCGAGACCCAGTACTTC. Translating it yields CASSLFGQTLGFETQYF.

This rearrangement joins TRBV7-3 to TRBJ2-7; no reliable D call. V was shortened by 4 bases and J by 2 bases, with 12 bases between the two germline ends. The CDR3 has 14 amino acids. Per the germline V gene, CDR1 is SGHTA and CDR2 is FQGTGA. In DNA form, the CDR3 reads TGTGCCAGCAGCTCTGCACACTTAACCTACGAGCAGTACTTC. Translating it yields CASSSAHLTYEQYF.

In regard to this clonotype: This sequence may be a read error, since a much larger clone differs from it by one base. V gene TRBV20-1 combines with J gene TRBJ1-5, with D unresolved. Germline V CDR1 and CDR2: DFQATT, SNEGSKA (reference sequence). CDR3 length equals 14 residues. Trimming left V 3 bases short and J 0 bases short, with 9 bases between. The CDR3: CSASKRNSNQPQHF. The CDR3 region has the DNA TGCAGTGCTAGTAAACGGAATAGCAATCAGCCCCAGCATTTT.

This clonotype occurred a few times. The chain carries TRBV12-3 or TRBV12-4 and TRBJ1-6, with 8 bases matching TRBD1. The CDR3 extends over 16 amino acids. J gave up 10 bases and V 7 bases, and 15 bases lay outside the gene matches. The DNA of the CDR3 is TGTGCCAGCACCGAGCGGGGCGGGACAGGTGCCTCACCCCTCCACTTT. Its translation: CASTERGGTGASPLHF.

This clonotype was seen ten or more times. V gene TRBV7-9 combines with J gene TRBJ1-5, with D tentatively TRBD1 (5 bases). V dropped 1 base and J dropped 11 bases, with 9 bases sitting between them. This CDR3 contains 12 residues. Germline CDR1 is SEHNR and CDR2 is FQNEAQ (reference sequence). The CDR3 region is CASSLEGVAQHF. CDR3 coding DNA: TGTGCCAGCAGCTTAGAAGGGGTGGCCCAGCATTTT.

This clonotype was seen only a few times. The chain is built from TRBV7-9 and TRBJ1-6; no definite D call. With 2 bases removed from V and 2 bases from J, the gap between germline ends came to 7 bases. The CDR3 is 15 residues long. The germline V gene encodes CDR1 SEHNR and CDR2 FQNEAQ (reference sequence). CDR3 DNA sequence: TGTGCCAGCAGCTTATCCGAAGCCTATAATTCACCCCTCCACTTT. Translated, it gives CASSLSEAYNSPLHF.

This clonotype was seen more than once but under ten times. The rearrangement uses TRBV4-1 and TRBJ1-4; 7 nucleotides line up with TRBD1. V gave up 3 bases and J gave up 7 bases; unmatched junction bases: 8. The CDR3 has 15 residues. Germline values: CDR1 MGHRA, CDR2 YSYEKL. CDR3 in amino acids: CASSQADRDFEKLFF. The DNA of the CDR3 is TGCGCCAGCAGCCAGGCCGACAGGGACTTTGAAAAACTGTTTTTT.